Listed below are T cell receptor beta chains from one sample, sequenced in a study of blood T cell repertoires in COVID-19. Only in-frame clones appear in the TCRdb table, and some are missing; sequencing was by immunoSEQ multiplex PCR. The sample yields about 78,000 clones, approximately 80% seen once. The sequencing input was peripheral blood. Receptors originate from a man in his 60s with active or convalescent COVID-19. Both conserved end residues are part of each CDR3. Each record gives: D gene, clone size, J gene, V gene, CDR3 DNA, CDR3 protein. The D gene is left open where the match is weak. The listing skips clone size in some rows; elsewhere it reads once, few, many or a size class.

.,once,TRBJ2-2,TRBV7-2,TGTGCCAGCAGCTTAGGGCCTGGACATCAAACCGGGGAGCTGTTTTTT,CASSLGPGHQTGELFF
TRBD1,.,TRBJ1-2,TRBV19,TGTGCCAGTAGACGCAGGGGACAGATACCTAACTATGGCTACACCTTC,CASRRRGQIPNYGYTF
TRBD1,.,TRBJ1-2,TRBV7-2,TGTGCCAGCAGCTCCGGACAGGGGGGCTATGGCTACACCTTC,CASSSGQGGYGYTF
TRBD1,.,TRBJ1-2,TRBV9,TGTGCCAGCAGCGTTACAGGGGGGCCCTATGGCTACACCTTC,CASSVTGGPYGYTF
.,.,TRBJ1-3,TRBV11-2,TGTGCCAGCAGCTTAGGGGGAGGCAGGGAGCCTCCTGGAAACACCATATATTTT,CASSLGGGREPPGNTIYF
.,few,TRBJ1-6,TRBV6-5,TGTGCCAGCAGTTATTACAGGATGGGGTCACCCCTCCACTTT,CASSYYRMGSPLHF
TRBD2,once,TRBJ2-5,TRBV12-5,TGTGCTAGTGGTGACCCTCCAAGCGGGGGAGAGACCCAGTACTTC,CASGDPPSGGETQYF
.,.,TRBJ1-1,TRBV5-6,TGTGCCAGCAGCTTTTTCGACAGATCCACTGAAGCTTTCTTT,CASSFFDRSTEAFF
.,.,TRBJ2-3,TRBV5-5,TGTGCCAGCAGTACGGACTCAGAGTTCACAGATACGCAGTATTTT,CASSTDSEFTDTQYF
.,.,TRBJ2-3,TRBV30,TGTGCCTGGAGTACAGGGACAGATACGCAGTATTTT,CAWSTGTDTQYF
.,.,TRBJ2-5,TRBV5-1,TGCGCCAGCAGCTTGTTCGCCCCCTCGGAGGGGACCCAGTACTTC,CASSLFAPSEGTQYF
.,medium-sized,TRBJ1-1,TRBV11-2,TGTGCCAGCAGCTTAGCGGGGGGGCAAACTGAAGCTTTCTTT,CASSLAGGQTEAFF
.,.,TRBJ1-4,TRBV6-1,TGTGCCAGCAGCTGGACGGGGGCTAATGAAAAACTGTTTTTT,CASSWTGANEKLFF
TRBD1,.,TRBJ2-2,TRBV6-2/TRBV6-3,TGTGCCAGCAGGTACGGACAGGGAATCACCGGGGAGCTGTTTTTT,CASRYGQGITGELFF
.,.,TRBJ1-4,TRBV9,TGTGCCAGCAGCGCGCACCAGGCAACTAATGAAAAACTGTTTTTT,CASSAHQATNEKLFF
.,once,TRBJ1-4,TRBV19,TGTGCCAGTAGTGGGTTCCTAGCAACTAATGAAAAACTGTTTTTT,CASSGFLATNEKLFF
.,few,TRBJ1-1,TRBV6-4,TGTGCCAGCAGTTTTCAGGAGAACACTGAAGCTTTCTTT,CASSFQENTEAFF
TRBD1,once,TRBJ2-5,TRBV3-1/TRBV3-2,TGTGCCAGCGGCGACAGGGTACCGGAGACCCAGTACTTC,CASGDRVPETQYF
TRBD1,.,TRBJ2-7,TRBV10-2,TGCGCCAGCAGTTCGACAGGGGGGTTCCACGAGCAGTACTTC,CASSSTGGFHEQYF
TRBD1,.,TRBJ2-3,TRBV14,TGTGCCAGCAGCCAAACGACAGGGGCCACAGATACGCAGTATTTT,CASSQTTGATDTQYF
.,.,TRBJ2-5,TRBV7-2,TGTGCCAGCAGTTTAACAGGGACGAGGGGCCAAGAGACCCAGTACTTC,CASSLTGTRGQETQYF
.,.,TRBJ1-1,TRBV11-2,TGTGCCAGCAGCTTGGGGGGGTTAACTGAAGCTTTCTTT,CASSLGGLTEAFF